The sequence of this T cell receptor beta chain was determined in a study of Graves' ophthalmopathy and Graves' hyperthyroidism. About the research overall: There was a collection of peripheral blood at initial diagnosis, before any treatment.

Study-level findings and limits: With a specificity of roughly 72% and a sensitivity of roughly 71%, the model predicted ophthalmopathy progression. Among expanded thyroid clonotypes above 0.001 frequency, most also occurred in blood. Between ophthalmopathy and stable hyperthyroidism, a 13-signature model drew a separation with around 90% sensitivity and just under 83% specificity.

Amplified material comprised TCR beta CDR3 regions derived from RNA transcripts. After a first-round RT-PCR with HTBI primers, a second-round multiplex PCR was run. TCRdb processed the multiplex PCR reads anew with MiXCR; each CDR3 protein has one entry. The profile shows about 740,000 distinct CDR3 sequences, 35% to 50% of them singletons. This CDR3 is built from 13 residues. V was cut by 5 bases and J by 0 bases, with 8 bases left in between. Germline CDR1 MNHEY, CDR2 SMNVEV (reference sequence). To note about this clonotype: Its antigen remains unknown.

The sequence derives from an adult man with Graves' ophthalmopathy. The chain combines TRBV27 with TRBJ2-7; D is uncertain. The sequencing input was peripheral blood. The CDR3 reads CASSPYYSYEQYF. CDR3 DNA: TGTGCCAGCAGTCCCTACTACTCCTACGAGCAGTACTTC.